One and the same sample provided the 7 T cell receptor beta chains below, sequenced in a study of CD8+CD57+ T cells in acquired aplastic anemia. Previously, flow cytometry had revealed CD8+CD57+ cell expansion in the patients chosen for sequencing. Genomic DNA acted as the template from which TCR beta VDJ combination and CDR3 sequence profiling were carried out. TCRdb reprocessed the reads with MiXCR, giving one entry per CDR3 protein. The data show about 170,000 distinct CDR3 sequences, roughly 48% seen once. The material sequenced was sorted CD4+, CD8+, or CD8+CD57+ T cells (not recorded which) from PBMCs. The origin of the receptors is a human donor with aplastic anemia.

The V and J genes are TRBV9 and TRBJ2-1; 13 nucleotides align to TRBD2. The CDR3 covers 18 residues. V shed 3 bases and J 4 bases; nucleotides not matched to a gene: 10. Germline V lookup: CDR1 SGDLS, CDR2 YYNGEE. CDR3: CASSAHRLAGGGYNEQFF. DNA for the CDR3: TGTGCCAGCAGCGCCCACAGACTAGCGGGAGGAGGGTACAATGAGCAGTTCTTC.

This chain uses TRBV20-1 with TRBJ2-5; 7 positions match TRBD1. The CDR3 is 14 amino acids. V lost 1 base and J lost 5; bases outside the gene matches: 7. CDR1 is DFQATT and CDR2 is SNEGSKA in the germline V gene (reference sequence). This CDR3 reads CSARGTTGLETQYF. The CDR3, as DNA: TGCAGTGCTAGAGGCACGACAGGGTTGGAGACCCAGTACTTC.

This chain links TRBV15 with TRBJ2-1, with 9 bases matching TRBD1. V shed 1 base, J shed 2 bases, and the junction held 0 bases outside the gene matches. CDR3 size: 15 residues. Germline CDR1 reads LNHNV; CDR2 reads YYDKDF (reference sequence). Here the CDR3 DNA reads TGTGCCACCAGCAGAGGGACAGGGGCCTACAATGAGCAGTTCTTC. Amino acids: CATSRGTGAYNEQFF.

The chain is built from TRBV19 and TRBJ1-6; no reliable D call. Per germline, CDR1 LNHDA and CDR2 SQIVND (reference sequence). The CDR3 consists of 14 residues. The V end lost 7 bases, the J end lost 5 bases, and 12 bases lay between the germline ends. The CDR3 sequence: CASTRGNNNSPLHF. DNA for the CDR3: TGTGCCAGTACGCGGGGAAACAATAATTCACCCCTCCACTTT.

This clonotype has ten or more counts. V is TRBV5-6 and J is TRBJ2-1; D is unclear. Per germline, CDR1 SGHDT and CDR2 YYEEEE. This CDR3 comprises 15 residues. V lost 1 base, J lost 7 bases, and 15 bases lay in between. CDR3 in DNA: TGTGCCAGCAGCTTGATCGGATCCTCCCGGAATGAGCAGTTCTTC. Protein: CASSLIGSSRNEQFF.

In nucleotides, the CDR3 is TGCGCCAGCAGCTTGGGGAGGACAGGGCAAGGCTACACCTTC. Protein sequence: CASSLGRTGQGYTF. The J gene is TRBJ1-2, the V gene TRBV5-1, with 8 nucleotides matching TRBD1. V lost 0 bases to trimming and J lost 8 bases; unmatched junction nucleotides: 6. The CDR3 is made up of 14 amino acids. From germline, CDR1 is SGHRS and CDR2 YFSETQ.

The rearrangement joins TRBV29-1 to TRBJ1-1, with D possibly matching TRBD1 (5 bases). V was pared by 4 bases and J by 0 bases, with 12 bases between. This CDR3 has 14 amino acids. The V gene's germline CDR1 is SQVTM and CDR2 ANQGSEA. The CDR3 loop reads CSVAWGMVNTEAFF. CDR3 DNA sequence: TGCAGCGTTGCCTGGGGGATGGTGAACACTGAAGCTTTCTTT.